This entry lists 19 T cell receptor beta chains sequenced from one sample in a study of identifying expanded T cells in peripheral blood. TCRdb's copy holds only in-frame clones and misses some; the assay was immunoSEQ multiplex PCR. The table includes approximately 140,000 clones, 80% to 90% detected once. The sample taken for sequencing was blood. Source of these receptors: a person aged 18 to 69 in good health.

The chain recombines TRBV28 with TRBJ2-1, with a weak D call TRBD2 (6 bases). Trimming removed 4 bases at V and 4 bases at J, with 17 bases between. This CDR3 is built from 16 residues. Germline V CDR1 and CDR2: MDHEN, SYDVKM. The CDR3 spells CASSSVLRDSYNEQFF. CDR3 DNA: TGTGCCAGCAGTTCAGTCCTTCGGGACTCGTACAATGAGCAGTTCTTC.

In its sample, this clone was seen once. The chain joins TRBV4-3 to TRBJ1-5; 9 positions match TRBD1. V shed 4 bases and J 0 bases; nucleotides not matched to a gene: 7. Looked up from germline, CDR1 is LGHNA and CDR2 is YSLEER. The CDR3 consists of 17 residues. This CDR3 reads CASSLGTGRGSNQPQHF. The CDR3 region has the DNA TGCGCCAGCAGCCTGGGGACAGGGCGGGGTAGCAATCAGCCCCAGCATTTT.

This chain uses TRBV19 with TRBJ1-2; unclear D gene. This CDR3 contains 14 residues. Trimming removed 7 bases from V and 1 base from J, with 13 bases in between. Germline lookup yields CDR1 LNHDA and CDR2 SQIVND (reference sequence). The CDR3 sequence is CASKIGTVNYGYTF. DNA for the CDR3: TGTGCCAGTAAGATCGGTACCGTTAACTATGGCTACACCTTC.

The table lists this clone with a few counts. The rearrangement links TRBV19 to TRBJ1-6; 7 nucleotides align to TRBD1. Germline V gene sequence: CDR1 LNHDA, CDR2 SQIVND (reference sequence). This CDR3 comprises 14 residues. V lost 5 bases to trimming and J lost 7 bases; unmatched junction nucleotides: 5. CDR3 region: CASSFLTGNSPLHF. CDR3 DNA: TGTGCCAGTAGTTTCTTGACAGGGAATTCACCCCTCCACTTT.

The chain's CDR3 is CASTAGPNQPQHF. The DNA for the CDR3 is TGTGCCAGCACGGCAGGGCCGAATCAGCCCCAGCATTTT. V and J are TRBV27 and TRBJ1-5; D perhaps matches TRBD1 (5 bases). The CDR3 is 13 residues long. The V end lost 7 bases, the J end lost 4 bases, and 11 bases lay between the germline ends. Germline CDR1 MNHEY, CDR2 SMNVEV (reference sequence).

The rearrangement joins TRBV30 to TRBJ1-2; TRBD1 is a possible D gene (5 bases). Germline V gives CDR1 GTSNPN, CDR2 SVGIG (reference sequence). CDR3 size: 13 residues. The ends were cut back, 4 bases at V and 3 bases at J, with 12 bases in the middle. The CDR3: CAWISTGHYGYTF. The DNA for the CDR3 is TGTGCCTGGATTTCCACAGGCCACTATGGCTACACCTTC.

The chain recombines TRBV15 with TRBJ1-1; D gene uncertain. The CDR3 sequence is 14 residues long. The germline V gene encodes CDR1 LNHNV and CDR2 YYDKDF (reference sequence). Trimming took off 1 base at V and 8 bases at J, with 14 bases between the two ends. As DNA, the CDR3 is TGTGCCACCAGCAGAGTCACCCAAGGTGGGGAAGCTTTCTTT. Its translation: CATSRVTQGGEAFF.

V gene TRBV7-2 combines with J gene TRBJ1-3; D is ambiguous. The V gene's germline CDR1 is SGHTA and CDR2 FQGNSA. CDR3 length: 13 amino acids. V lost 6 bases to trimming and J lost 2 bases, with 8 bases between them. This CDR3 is CASSLQAGNTIYF. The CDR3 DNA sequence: TGTGCCAGCAGTCTCCAAGCTGGAAACACCATATATTTT.

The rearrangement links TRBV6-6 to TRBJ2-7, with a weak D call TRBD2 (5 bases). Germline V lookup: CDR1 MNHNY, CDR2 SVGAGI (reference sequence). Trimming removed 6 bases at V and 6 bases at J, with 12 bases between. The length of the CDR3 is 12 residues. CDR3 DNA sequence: TGTGCCAGCAGCTCACTAGGGTCCGAGCAGTACTTC. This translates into CASSSLGSEQYF.

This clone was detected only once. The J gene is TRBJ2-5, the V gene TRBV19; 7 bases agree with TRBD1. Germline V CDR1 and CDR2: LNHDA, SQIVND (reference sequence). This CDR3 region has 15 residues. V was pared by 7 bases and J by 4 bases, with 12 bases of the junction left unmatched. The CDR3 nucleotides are TGTGCCAGTACGTCATTATACAGGGGAGTAGAGACCCAGTACTTC. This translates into CASTSLYRGVETQYF.

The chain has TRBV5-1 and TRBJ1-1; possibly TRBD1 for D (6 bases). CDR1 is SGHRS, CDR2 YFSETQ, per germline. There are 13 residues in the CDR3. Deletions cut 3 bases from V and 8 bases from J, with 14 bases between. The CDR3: CASSSEGGLEAFF. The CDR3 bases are TGCGCCAGCAGCTCGGAGGGGGGACTCGAAGCTTTCTTT.

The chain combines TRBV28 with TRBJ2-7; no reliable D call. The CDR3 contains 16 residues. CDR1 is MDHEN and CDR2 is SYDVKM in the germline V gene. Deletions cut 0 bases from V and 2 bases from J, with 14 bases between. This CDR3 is CASSLWGQRRTYEQYF. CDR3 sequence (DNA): TGTGCCAGCAGTTTATGGGGTCAACGACGGACCTACGAGCAGTACTTC.

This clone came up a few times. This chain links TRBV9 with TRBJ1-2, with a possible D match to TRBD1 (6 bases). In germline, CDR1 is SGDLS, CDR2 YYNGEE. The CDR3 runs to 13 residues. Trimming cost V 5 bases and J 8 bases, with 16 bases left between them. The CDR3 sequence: CASRPGASIGYTF. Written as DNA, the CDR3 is TGTGCCAGCAGGCCAGGGGCCTCGATCGGCTACACCTTC.

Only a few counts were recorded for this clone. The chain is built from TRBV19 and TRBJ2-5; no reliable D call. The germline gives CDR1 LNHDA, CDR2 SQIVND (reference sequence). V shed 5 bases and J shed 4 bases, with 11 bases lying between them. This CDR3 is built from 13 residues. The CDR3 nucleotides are TGTGCCAGTAGTTTGGCTGAGCGAGAGACCCAGTACTTC. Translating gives CASSLAERETQYF.

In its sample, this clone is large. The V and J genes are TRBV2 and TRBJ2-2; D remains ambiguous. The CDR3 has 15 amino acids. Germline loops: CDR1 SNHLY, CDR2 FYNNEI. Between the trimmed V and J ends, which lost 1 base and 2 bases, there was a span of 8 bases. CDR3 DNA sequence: TGTGCCAGCAGTGAAGTTGGTCTAAACACCGGGGAGCTGTTTTTT. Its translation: CASSEVGLNTGELFF.

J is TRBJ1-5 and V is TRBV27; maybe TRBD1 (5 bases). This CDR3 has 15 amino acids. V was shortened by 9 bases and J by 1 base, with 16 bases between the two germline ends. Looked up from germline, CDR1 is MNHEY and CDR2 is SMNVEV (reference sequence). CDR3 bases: TGTGCCAGGCCATGGGGGGGAGGAAGCAATCAGCCCCAGCATTTT. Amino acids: CARPWGGGSNQPQHF.

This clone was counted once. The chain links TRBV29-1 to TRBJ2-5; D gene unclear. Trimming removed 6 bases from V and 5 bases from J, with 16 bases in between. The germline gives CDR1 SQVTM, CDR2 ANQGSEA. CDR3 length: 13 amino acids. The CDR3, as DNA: TGCAGCGTCCAGAGGCTAACCGGGGAGACCCAGTACTTC. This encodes CSVQRLTGETQYF.

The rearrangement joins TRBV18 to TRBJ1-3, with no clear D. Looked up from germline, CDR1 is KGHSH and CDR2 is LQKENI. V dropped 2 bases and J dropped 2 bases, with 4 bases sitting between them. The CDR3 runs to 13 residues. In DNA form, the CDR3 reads TGTGCCAGCTCACCAGGAGCTGGAAACACCATATATTTT. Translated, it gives CASSPGAGNTIYF.

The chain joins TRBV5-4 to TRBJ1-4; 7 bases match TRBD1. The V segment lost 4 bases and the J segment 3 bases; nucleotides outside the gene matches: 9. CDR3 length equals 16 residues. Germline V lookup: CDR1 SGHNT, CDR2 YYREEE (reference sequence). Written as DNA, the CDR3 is TGTGCCAGCAGCCGGGACAGACTTACGTCTAATGAAAAACTGTTTTTT. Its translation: CASSRDRLTSNEKLFF. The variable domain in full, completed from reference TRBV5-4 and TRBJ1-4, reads ETGVTQSPTHLIKTRGQQVTLRCSSQSGHNTVSWYQQALGQGPQFIFQYYREEENGRGNFPPRFSGLQFPNYSSELNVNALELDDSALYLCASSRDRLTSNEKLFFGSGTQLSVL.